The sequence of this TCR beta chain was determined in a study of T cells in tumors after PD-1 blockade. Study overall: Each patient got pembrolizumab 200 mg every 3 weeks or cemiplimab 350 mg every 2 weeks.

The CDR3 length is 14 residues. The germline V gene encodes CDR1 KGHSH and CDR2 LQKENI. Trimming removed 3 bases at V and 4 bases at J, with 9 bases between. Study-wide findings and caveats: Around two fifths of tumor TCR clonotypes were also found in blood.

Repertoires were generated with immunoSEQ multiplex PCR, while TCRdb's copy carries only in-frame clones and drops some. The sample carries more than 50,000 clones, approximately 79% recorded once. Tumor or blood genomic DNA was sequenced, with inputs of roughly 616 ng to 6,004 ng. In regard to this clone: The antigen is not known.

The rearrangement links TRBV18 to TRBJ2-2, with D possibly being TRBD2 (6 bases). The clonotype originates from a human donor with basal cell carcinoma. The specimen comprised PBMCs, sampled after anti-PD-1 treatment. CDR3 nucleotides: TGTGCCAGCTCACCGGGACTCAGCACCGGGGAGCTGTTTTTT. Its protein is CASSPGLSTGELFF.